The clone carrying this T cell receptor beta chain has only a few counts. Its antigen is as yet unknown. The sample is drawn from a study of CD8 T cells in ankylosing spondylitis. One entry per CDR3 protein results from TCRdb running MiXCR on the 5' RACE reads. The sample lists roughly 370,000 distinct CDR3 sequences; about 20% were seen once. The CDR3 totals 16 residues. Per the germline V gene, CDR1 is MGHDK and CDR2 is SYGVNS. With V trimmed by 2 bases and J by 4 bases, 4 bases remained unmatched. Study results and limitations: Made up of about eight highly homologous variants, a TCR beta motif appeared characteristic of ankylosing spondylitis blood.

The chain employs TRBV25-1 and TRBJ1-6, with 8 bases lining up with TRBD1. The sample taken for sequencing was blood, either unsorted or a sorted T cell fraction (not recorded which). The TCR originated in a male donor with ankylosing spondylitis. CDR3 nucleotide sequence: TGTGCCAGCAGTGAAGGGACAGGATTTTATAATTCACCCCTCCACTTT. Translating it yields CASSEGTGFYNSPLHF.